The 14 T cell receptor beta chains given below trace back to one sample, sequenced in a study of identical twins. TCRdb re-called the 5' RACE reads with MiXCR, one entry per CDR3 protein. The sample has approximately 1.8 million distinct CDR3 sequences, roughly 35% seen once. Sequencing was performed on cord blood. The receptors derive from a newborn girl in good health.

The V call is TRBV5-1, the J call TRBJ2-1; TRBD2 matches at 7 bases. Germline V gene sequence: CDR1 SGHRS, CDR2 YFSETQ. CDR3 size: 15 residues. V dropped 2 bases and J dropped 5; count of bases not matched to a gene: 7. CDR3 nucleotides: TGCGCCAGCAGCTTCGTAGGGACTAACCACAATGAGCAGTTCTTC. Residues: CASSFVGTNHNEQFF.

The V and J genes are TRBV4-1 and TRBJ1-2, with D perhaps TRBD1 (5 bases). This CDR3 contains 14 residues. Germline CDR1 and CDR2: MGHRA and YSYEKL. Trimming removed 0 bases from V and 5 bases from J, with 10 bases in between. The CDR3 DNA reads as TGCGCCAGCAGCCAAGACTACAGGTTATATGGCTACACCTTC. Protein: CASSQDYRLYGYTF.

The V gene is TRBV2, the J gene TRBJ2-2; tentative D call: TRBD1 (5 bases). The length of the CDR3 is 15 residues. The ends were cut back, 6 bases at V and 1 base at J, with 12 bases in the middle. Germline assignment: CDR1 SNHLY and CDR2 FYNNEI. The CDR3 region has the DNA TGTGCCAGCAGACACGAAACAGGGAACACCGGGGAGCTGTTTTTT. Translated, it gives CASRHETGNTGELFF.

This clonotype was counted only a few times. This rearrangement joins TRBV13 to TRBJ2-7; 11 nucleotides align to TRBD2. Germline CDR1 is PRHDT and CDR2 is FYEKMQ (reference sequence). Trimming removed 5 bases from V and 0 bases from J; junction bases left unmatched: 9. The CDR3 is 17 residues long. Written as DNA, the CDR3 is TGTGCCAGCAGCCCCGAGGGGCTAGCGGGAGGCTCCTACGAGCAGTACTTC. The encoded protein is CASSPEGLAGGSYEQYF.

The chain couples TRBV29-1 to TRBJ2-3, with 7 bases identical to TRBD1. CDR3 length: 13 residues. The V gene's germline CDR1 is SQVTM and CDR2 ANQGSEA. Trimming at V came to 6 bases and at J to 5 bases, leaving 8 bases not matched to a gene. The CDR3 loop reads CSVVGAGGDTQYF. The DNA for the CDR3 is TGCAGCGTCGTTGGTGCAGGGGGAGATACGCAGTATTTT.

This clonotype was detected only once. DNA for the CDR3: TGTGCCATCAGTGAACCATTCGGACTAGCGGGAACTCCCCTCTCCTACAATGAGCAGTACTTC. Encoded protein: CAISEPFGLAGTPLSYNEQYF. The chain is built from TRBV10-3 and TRBJ2-1, with TRBD2 matching over 12 bases. The J call may not be correct, given that the DNA end is closer to TRBJ2-7. CDR3 length equals 21 residues. CDR1 is ENHRY, CDR2 SYGVKD, per germline.

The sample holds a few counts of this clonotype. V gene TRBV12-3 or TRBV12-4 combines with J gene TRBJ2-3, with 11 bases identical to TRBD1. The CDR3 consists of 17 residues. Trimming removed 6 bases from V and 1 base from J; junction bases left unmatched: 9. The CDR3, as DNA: TGTGCCAGCAGCAACCGGGACAGGGGGTCCCGCACAGATACGCAGTATTTT. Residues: CASSNRDRGSRTDTQYF.

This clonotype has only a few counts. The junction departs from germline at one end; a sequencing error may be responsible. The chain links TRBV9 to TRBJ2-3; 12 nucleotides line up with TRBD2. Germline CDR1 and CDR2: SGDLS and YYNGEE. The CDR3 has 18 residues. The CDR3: CASSPRTSGVPSTDTRYF. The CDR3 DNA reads TGTGCCAGCAGCCCAAGGACTAGCGGGGTCCCTAGCACAGATACGCGGTATTTT.

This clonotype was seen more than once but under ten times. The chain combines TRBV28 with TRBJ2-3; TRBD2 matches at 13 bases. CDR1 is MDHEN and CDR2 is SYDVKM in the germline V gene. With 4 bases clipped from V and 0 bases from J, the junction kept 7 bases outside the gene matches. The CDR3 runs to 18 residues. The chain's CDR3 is CASSSGTSGVLSTDTQYF. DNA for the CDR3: TGTGCCAGCAGTTCCGGGACTAGCGGGGTCCTTAGCACAGATACGCAGTATTTT.

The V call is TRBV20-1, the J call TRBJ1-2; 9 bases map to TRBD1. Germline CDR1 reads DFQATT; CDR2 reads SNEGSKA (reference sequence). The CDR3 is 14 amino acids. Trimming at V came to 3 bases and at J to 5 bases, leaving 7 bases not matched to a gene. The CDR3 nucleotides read TGCAGTGCTAGTCCAACAGGGGGCGATTATGGCTACACCTTC. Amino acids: CSASPTGGDYGYTF.

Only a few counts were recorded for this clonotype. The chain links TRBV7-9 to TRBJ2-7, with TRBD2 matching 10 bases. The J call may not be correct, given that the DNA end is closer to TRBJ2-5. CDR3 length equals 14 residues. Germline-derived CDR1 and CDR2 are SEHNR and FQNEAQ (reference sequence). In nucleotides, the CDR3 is TGTGCCAGCAGGTCTAGCGGGGGTCAAGAGACCCAGTACTTC. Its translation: CASRSSGGQETQYF.

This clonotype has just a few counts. The CDR3 DNA sequence: TGTGCCATCAGCCCTACAGGCCGAAATTCACCCCTCCACTTT. Translating gives CAISPTGRNSPLHF. The chain joins TRBV10-3 to TRBJ1-6; possibly TRBD1 for D (5 bases). The CDR3 has 14 residues. Germline loops: CDR1 ENHRY, CDR2 SYGVKD. Between the trimmed V and J ends, which lost 6 bases and 7 bases, there was a span of 13 bases.

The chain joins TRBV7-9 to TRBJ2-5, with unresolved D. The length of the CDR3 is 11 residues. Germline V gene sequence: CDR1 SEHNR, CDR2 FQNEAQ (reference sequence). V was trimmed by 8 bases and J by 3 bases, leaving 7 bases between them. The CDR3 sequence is CASGLEETQYF. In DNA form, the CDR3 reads TGTGCCAGCGGGCTTGAAGAGACCCAGTACTTC.

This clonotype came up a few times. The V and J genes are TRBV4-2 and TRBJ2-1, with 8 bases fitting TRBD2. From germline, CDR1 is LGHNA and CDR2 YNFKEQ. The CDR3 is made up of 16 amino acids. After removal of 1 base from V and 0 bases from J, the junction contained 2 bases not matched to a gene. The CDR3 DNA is TGTGCCAGCAGCCAAGGTAGCGGGGACTCCTACAATGAGCAGTTCTTC. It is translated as CASSQGSGDSYNEQFF.